These 25 T cell receptor beta chains were sequenced from one sample in a study of T cells expressing NK-cell markers. TCRdb reworked the 5' RACE reads into one entry per CDR3 protein, no DNA. Its listing shows some 450,000 distinct CDR3 sequences. Sequencing was done on a sample of blood T cells: a sorted CD56 or NKG2C T cell subset, CD4+ or CD8+ T cells, or bulk PBMC T cells (not recorded which). These receptors all stem from a woman between 18 and 69 years old in good health.

The chain has TRBV12-3 or TRBV12-4 and TRBJ1-4; the TRBD1 assignment by TCRdb is unverifiable without DNA. The CDR3 has 12 amino acids. The CDR3 protein is CASGGEGEKLFF.

This chain connects TRBV19 to TRBJ2-7. Germline CDR1 and CDR2: LNHDA and SQIVND (reference sequence). CDR3 size: 15 residues. CDR3 in amino acids: CASSIELAGTHEQYF.

CDR3: CASSVSVSEDTQYF. This rearrangement joins TRBV4-1 to TRBJ2-3. Per the germline V gene, CDR1 is MGHRA and CDR2 is YSYEKL. This CDR3 is 14 amino acids long.

The chain recombines TRBV5-1 with TRBJ2-1. The CDR3 has 16 amino acids. Germline loops: CDR1 SGHRS, CDR2 YFSETQ. The CDR3 sequence is CASSAYSGSSYNEQFF.

The J gene is TRBJ1-2, the V gene TRBV10-3; TCRdb's D gene call, TRBD1, goes unchecked for lack of DNA. CDR3 length: 13 amino acids. Germline V gives CDR1 ENHRY, CDR2 SYGVKD. The CDR3 region is CAISGPGVYGYTF.

The chain combines TRBV25-1 with TRBJ2-6; without DNA, the TCRdb call of TRBD1 cannot be checked. The germline V gene encodes CDR1 MGHDK and CDR2 SYGVNS. CDR3 length: 15 residues. CDR3 residues: CASGRGISGANVLTF.

This chain connects TRBV6-2 or TRBV6-3 to TRBJ2-1; with no DNA, the TCRdb D assignment of TRBD2 cannot be verified. Germline CDR1 reads MNHEY; CDR2 reads SVGEGT. This CDR3 has 16 amino acids. This chain's CDR3 is CASSPSGRGTYNEQFF.

The chain employs TRBV28 and TRBJ2-7; TCRdb outputs TRBD1, but without DNA this stays unchecked. Germline lookup yields CDR1 MDHEN and CDR2 SYDVKM. This CDR3 region has 14 residues. CDR3 sequence reads: CASTGQGVSYEQYF.

The gene calls are TRBV6-2 or TRBV6-3 and TRBJ2-7; the D call of TRBD1 rests on TCRdb alone, since no DNA is present to check it. The CDR3 runs to 17 residues. Per the germline V gene, CDR1 is MNHEY and CDR2 is SVGEGT. The chain's CDR3 is CASSYSVRESISYEQYF.

The chain has TRBV11-2 and TRBJ2-1; TCRdb designates TRBD1, a call that cannot be tested without DNA. The CDR3 consists of 14 residues. Germline V lookup: CDR1 SGHAT, CDR2 FQNNGV. CDR3 sequence: CASSPPVMGSEQFF. Looking up the rest from reference TRBV11-2 and TRBJ2-1 gives the full variable domain: EAGVAQSPRYKIIEKRQSVAFWCNPISGHATLYWYQQILGQGPKLLIQFQNNGVVDDSQLPKDRFSAERLKGVDSTLKIQPAKLEDSAVYLCASSPPVMGSEQFFGPGTRLTVL.

This chain connects TRBV20-1 to TRBJ2-7; TCRdb selects TRBD2, and the lack of DNA leaves this call unchecked. CDR1 and CDR2 (germline): DFQATT, SNEGSKA (reference sequence). The CDR3 sequence is 16 residues long. CDR3 protein: CSAGLAGGADSGEQYF.

The genes are TRBV4-1 and TRBJ2-7; TCRdb gives TRBD1 as the D gene, but with no DNA this cannot be confirmed. CDR1 MGHRA and CDR2 YSYEKL come from the germline V gene. This CDR3 comprises 16 residues. The CDR3 is CASSQESGTPALEQYF.

V and J are TRBV18 and TRBJ2-2; TCRdb gives TRBD1 as the D gene, but with no DNA this cannot be confirmed. CDR1 is KGHSH and CDR2 is LQKENI in the germline V gene. The CDR3 covers 15 residues. The CDR3 sequence: CASSAGQKSTGELFF.

The genes are TRBV29-1 and TRBJ2-1; TCRdb indicates TRBD1, and absent DNA this call remains unverified. CDR1 and CDR2 (germline): SQVTM, ANQGSEA. The CDR3 runs to 16 residues. The CDR3 sequence: CSVDFGTTPFYNEQFF.

The V and J genes are TRBV18 and TRBJ2-2. The CDR3 consists of 12 residues. From germline, CDR1 is KGHSH and CDR2 LQKENI. The CDR3 spells CASSPDTGELFF. The complete variable domain, with remaining parts taken from reference TRBV18 and TRBJ2-2, reads NAGVMQNPRHLVRRRGQEARLRCSPMKGHSHVYWYRQLPEEGLKFMVYLQKENIIDESGMPKERFSAEFPKEGPSILRIQQVVRGDSAAYFCASSPDTGELFFGEGSRLTVL.

The rearrangement joins TRBV19 to TRBJ2-1; the TCRdb D gene call, TRBD2, has no DNA to confirm it. Germline V gene data show CDR1 as LNHDA and CDR2 as SQIVND (reference sequence). This CDR3 is built from 15 residues. CDR3 sequence reads: CASTSWTSGSNEQFF.

The chain employs TRBV12-3 or TRBV12-4 and TRBJ1-6; TCRdb outputs TRBD1, but without DNA this stays unchecked. CDR3 size: 14 residues. The CDR3 sequence is CASSADRADSPLHF.

The chain uses TRBV4-2 and TRBJ1-6. This CDR3 is 15 amino acids long. Germline V lookup: CDR1 LGHNA, CDR2 YNFKEQ. CDR3: CASSQGDVGGSPLHF.

The chain joins TRBV14 to TRBJ1-6. The CDR3 length is 13 residues. Per the germline V gene, CDR1 is SGHDN and CDR2 is FVKESK. CDR3 sequence: CASSQGAASPLHF.

This rearrangement joins TRBV7-9 to TRBJ1-1. From germline, CDR1 is SEHNR and CDR2 FQNEAQ (reference sequence). This CDR3 has 12 residues. The CDR3 sequence: CASSLAEGGAFF.

This chain joins TRBV19 and TRBJ2-7; TCRdb outputs TRBD1, but without DNA this stays unchecked. The CDR3 sequence is 15 residues long. CDR1 is LNHDA, CDR2 SQIVND, per germline (reference sequence). The CDR3: CASSPGTRASYEQYF.

This chain joins TRBV29-1 and TRBJ1-1. The CDR3 runs to 13 residues. CDR1 is SQVTM and CDR2 is ANQGSEA in the germline V gene. The CDR3 reads CSVDETLNTEAFF.

CDR3 sequence reads: CASSQETSGKLYEQFF. This rearrangement joins TRBV4-2 to TRBJ2-1; there is no DNA to check the TCRdb D call of TRBD2. The CDR3 has 16 residues. Germline V gene sequence: CDR1 LGHNA, CDR2 YNFKEQ.

The gene calls are TRBV6-1 and TRBJ2-7; the TRBD1 assignment by TCRdb is unverifiable without DNA. The CDR3 has 17 residues. Per the germline V gene, CDR1 is MNHNS and CDR2 is SASEGT. The CDR3 spells CASRSTALGQVSYEQYF.

This rearrangement joins TRBV6-1 to TRBJ2-1; the TRBD1 assignment by TCRdb is unverifiable without DNA. The CDR3 has 12 amino acids. Looked up from germline, CDR1 is MNHNS and CDR2 is SASEGT. The CDR3 sequence: CATGVGYNEQFF.